This T cell receptor (beta chain) is drawn from a study of blood T cell repertoires in COVID-19. Across the study: PBMCs, B-cell-depleted T cells, or T cells were the source of the cDNA or gDNA that made up the material.

CDR1 is SGHTA, CDR2 FQGTGA, per germline. The length of the CDR3 is 13 residues. J lost 5 bases, V lost 2 bases, and 0 bases had no gene match. Sequencing was performed with immunoSEQ multiplex PCR; in TCRdb, only in-frame clones are kept and a portion is missing. The repertoire includes a few hundred thousand clones, about 82% of them detected once, and under 2% sits in the top ten. The chain employs TRBV7-3 and TRBJ1-1; TRBD1 matches at 9 bases. Sequencing was performed on peripheral blood. The sequence derives from a woman aged 45-65 years with acute or convalescent COVID-19. The CDR3 bases are TGTGCCAGCAGCTTAGACAGGGGGACTGAAGCTTTCTTT. Encoded protein: CASSLDRGTEAFF. The full variable domain, rest sourced from reference TRBV7-3 and TRBJ1-1, is GAGVSQTPSNKVTEKGKYVELRCDPISGHTALYWYRQSLGQGPEFLIYFQGTGAADDSGLPNDRFFAVRPEGSVSTLKIQRTERGDSAVYLCASSLDRGTEAFFGQGTRLTVV.